The present T cell receptor beta chain was sequenced within a study of T cell responses to AZD1222 COVID-19 vaccine. Trimming at V came to 3 bases and at J to 0 bases, leaving 5 bases not matched to a gene. CDR3 size: 16 residues. Germline V lookup: CDR1 SGDLS, CDR2 YYNGEE. The method was immunoSEQ multiplex PCR; TCRdb's version includes in-frame clones alone and lacks a portion of them. The data contain more than 95,000 clones, 80% to 90% of them singletons. This chain joins TRBV9 and TRBJ2-1; 8 bases are shared with TRBD1. Here the sequenced sample was peripheral blood, taken on day 0 of MenACWY control vaccination. The origin of this receptor is an adult in good health. The CDR3 nucleotides read TGTGCCAGCAGCGACCAGGGGGCTAGCTCCTACAATGAGCAGTTCTTC. Amino acid sequence: CASSDQGASSYNEQFF.